The following is a TCR beta chain sequence with its context. Its specificity is unknown. The data originate from a study of OX40 agonist ivuxolimab in advanced cancers. Whole-study context: Dose-escalation cases comprised hepatocellular carcinoma, melanoma, renal cell or head and neck cancer. Study results and limitations: At 0.1 to 3.0 mg/kg, CD4+ and CD8+ blood T cells expanded clonally by week 6.

Patients were excluded for autoimmune disease history or systemic immunosuppression. The CDR3 sequence is 14 residues long. From germline, CDR1 is SEHNR and CDR2 FQNEAQ (reference sequence). Trimming removed 0 bases at V and 3 bases at J, with 9 bases between. Clones were read by immunoSEQ multiplex PCR, and TCRdb kept only the in-frame ones, dropping some. This table has 100,000 or so clones, approximately 85% appearing once. The sample in question was CD4+ or CD8+ T cells sorted from blood, obtained in a trial of the OX40 agonist ivuxolimab. The sequence came from an adult with an advanced solid tumor such as melanoma, head and neck, liver or kidney cancer. The chain is built from TRBV7-9 and TRBJ2-7, with a possible D match to TRBD2 (5 bases). CDR3 region: CASSLAHGVYEQYF. CDR3 DNA: TGTGCCAGCAGCTTAGCTCACGGGGTCTACGAGCAGTACTTC.